The sequence of this T cell receptor beta chain was determined in a study of T cell responses to AZD1222 COVID-19 vaccine (dated by TCRdb to the early 2020s). Broadly, across the study: AZD1222 recipients whose second dose came at about 4 weeks and those whose second dose came at about 12 weeks were combined into one group, since spike-specific TCR depth and breadth did not differ between the two schedules. TCR sequencing covered approximately 230 trial participants: approximately 200 given two doses of AZD1222 and around 25 given two doses of MenACWY control vaccine. Trial participants were enrolled by age into subgroups of 18-55, 56-69 and 70-plus years, and 148, 28 and 57 TCR-sequenced participants, respectively, were included in these subgroups. The study at large found these results: After two AZD1222 doses, both the breadth and the depth of spike-specific TCRs were significantly higher than at day 0 and than in MenACWY recipients. Conclusions about previously exposed vaccinees were limited because only six AZD1222 recipients were SARS-CoV-2 seropositive at baseline. The 56-69-year group was small, and its depth increase did not reach significance, likely because of low power. The whole spike protein was spanned by vaccine-associated CD4 TCRs, and dominant responses were seen in regions 160-218 and 743-854. Most participants were white British and females outnumbered males, and the authors suggested that clonal diversity may have been underestimated. Because no day 14 peak-response samples were available, repertoires were characterized only after the peak T cell response. Epitopes outside the regions mutated in the B.1.351 and B.1.1.7 variants were reportedly recognized by nearly half of the unique spike-specific TCRs.

This sample's time point label indicates: baseline before first vaccination. Samples from vaccinated people were obtained from the UK trials COV001 and COV002, which included a single-blind randomized controlled phase 2/3 trial of AZD1222 (ChAdOx1 nCoV-19) in healthy adults. For TCRbeta chain sequencing, PBMC samples were collected from trial participants at day 0 and at day 28 after the second dose. Taken from cysteine to phenylalanine, the CDR3 has 16 residues. Solely the CDR3 DNA is kept, with 48 bases framed from the first base. V trim: 1 base; J trim: 3 bases; unmatched bases: 5. The germline V gene supplies CDR1 SGHTA and CDR2 FQGTGA. Worth noting for this clone: Its specific antigen is unknown. Base qualities are not at hand, and no much larger clone is one base apart.

The CDR3 regions of human TCRbeta chains were analyzed by immunosequencing. Per the authors' processing: Repertoire TCRs were matched against a reference library of SARS-CoV-2-specific TCRs generated with the MIRA antigen-specificity platform. Breadth meant the fraction of unique TCRs that were SARS-CoV-2-associated, whereas depth meant the fraction of total T cells that were SARS-CoV-2-associated. Using the MIRA data, every spike-specific TCR was mapped to the spike region that the TCR reacted to and assigned to either a CD4 or a CD8 class. Log10-transformed breadth and depth values were compared by one-way ANOVA with Sidak's multiple comparisons tests. Drawn from immuneACCESS, this table holds only the in-frame rearrangements with V and J called that TCRdb kept. Clones are partly lost; checked studies trace under half to an unresolved V gene and leave the rest unexplained. V and J calls and clone size are as listed in that table; D and trimming were resolved from the DNA. This sample gives more than 140,000 clones in total; around 92% of them show up just once. About 3% of the sample comes from the top ten.

The sequencing used peripheral blood, collected on day 0 of AZD1222 vaccination. The chain is encoded by TRBV7-3 joined to TRBJ2-1, with 8 bases matching TRBD2. This receptor was taken from an adult in good health. The sequence in DNA is TGTGCCAGCAGCTTAAACCCGGGAGGGAACTACAATGAGCAGTTCTTC. Its translation is CASSLNPGGNYNEQFF.